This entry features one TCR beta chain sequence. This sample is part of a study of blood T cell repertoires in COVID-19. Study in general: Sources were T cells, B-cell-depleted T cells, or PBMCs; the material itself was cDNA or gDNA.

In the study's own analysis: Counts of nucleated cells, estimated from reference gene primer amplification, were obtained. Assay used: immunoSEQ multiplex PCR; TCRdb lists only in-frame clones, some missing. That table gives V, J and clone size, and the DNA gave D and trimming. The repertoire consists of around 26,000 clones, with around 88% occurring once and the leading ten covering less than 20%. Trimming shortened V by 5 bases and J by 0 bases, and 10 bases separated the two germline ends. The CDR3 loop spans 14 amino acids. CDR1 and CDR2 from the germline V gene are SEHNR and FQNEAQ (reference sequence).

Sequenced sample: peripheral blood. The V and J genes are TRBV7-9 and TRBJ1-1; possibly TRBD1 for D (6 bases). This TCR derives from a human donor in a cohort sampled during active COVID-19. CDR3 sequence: CASSATGMNTEAFF. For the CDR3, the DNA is TGTGCCAGCAGCGCAACAGGGATGAACACTGAAGCTTTCTTT.